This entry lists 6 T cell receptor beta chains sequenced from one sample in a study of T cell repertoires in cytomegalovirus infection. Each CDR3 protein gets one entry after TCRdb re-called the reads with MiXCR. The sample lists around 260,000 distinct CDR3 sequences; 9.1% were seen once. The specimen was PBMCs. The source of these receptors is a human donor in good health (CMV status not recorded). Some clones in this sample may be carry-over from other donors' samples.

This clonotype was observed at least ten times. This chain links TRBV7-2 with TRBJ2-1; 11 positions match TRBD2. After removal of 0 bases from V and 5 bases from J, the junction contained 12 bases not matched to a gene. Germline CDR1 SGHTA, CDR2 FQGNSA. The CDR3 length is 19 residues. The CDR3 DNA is TGTGCCAGCAGCTTAGCGTGGCTAGCGGGAGGTCCCCAGGACAATGAGCAGTTCTTC. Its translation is CASSLAWLAGGPQDNEQFF.

CDR3 amino acids: CASSYGGGTRETQYF. The CDR3 DNA sequence: TGTGCCAGCAGTTACGGGGGCGGCACAAGGGAGACCCAGTACTTC. The chain combines TRBV6-6 with TRBJ2-5; tentative D call: TRBD1 (6 bases). CDR1 and CDR2 (germline): MNHNY, SVGAGI (reference sequence). There are 15 residues in the CDR3. Trimming removed 2 bases from V and 5 bases from J, with 15 bases in between.

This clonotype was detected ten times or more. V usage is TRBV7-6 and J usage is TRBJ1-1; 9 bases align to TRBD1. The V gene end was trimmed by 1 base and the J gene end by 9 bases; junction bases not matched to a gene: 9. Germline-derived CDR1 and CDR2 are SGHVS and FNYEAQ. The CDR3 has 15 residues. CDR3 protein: CASSLVGRGTGKAFF. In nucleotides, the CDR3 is TGTGCCAGCAGCTTAGTTGGCCGGGGGACAGGGAAAGCTTTCTTT.

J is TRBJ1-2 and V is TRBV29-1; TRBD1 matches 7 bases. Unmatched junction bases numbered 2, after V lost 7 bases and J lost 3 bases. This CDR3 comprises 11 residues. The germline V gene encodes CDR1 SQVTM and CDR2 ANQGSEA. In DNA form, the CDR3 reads TGCAGCGGACAGGGCTACTATGGCTACACCTTC. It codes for CSGQGYYGYTF.

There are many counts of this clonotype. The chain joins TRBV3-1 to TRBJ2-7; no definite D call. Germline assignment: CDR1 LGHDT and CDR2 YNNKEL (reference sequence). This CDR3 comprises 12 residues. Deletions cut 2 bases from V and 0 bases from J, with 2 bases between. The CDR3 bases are TGTGCCAGCAGCCAATTCTCCTACGAGCAGTACTTC. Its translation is CASSQFSYEQYF.

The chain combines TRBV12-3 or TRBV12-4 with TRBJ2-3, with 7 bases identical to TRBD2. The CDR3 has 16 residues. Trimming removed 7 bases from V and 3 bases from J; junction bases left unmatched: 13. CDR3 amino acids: CASNNPGSGATDTQYF. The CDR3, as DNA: TGTGCCAGCAACAACCCGGGCAGCGGGGCTACAGATACGCAGTATTTT.